Following are 16 T cell receptor beta chains from one sample sequenced in a study of T cells after yellow fever vaccination. A single record per CDR3 protein comes from TCRdb applying MiXCR to the 5' RACE reads. Counted here are a few hundred thousand distinct CDR3 sequences, about 15% occurring once; the ten biggest clones make up around a sixth. Material: PBMCs, obtained 4 to 6 days after the first yellow fever vaccination. The receptors were sampled from a man between 18 and 35 years old who received the YFV17D yellow fever vaccine.

In its sample, this clonotype was seen a few times. J is TRBJ1-3 and V is TRBV11-2; 11 bases match TRBD1. In germline, CDR1 is SGHAT, CDR2 FQNNGV. This CDR3 contains 19 residues. After removal of 2 bases from V and 0 bases from J, the junction contained 9 bases not matched to a gene. In nucleotides, the CDR3 is TGTGCCAGCAGCTTACGTTTCGTCGGGACAGGGGGCTCTGGAAACACCATATATTTT. Its translation: CASSLRFVGTGGSGNTIYF. The whole variable domain, filled in from reference TRBV11-2 and TRBJ1-3, reads EAGVAQSPRYKIIEKRQSVAFWCNPISGHATLYWYQQILGQGPKLLIQFQNNGVVDDSQLPKDRFSAERLKGVDSTLKIQPAKLEDSAVYLCASSLRFVGTGGSGNTIYFGEGSWLTVV.

V gene TRBV5-8 combines with J gene TRBJ2-2, with 8 bases lining up with TRBD2. With 3 bases clipped from V and 0 bases from J, the junction kept 7 bases outside the gene matches. Germline V gene data show CDR1 as SGHTS and CDR2 as YDEGEE. This CDR3 is 17 amino acids long. The DNA of the CDR3 is TGTGCCAGCAGCTCGGCCCGGGGGGGAACGAACACCGGGGAGCTGTTTTTT. This translates into CASSSARGGTNTGELFF.

The V gene is TRBV3-1, the J gene TRBJ1-1; TRBD1 agrees at 7 bases. V gave up 4 bases and J gave up 6 bases; unmatched junction bases: 5. CDR1 and CDR2 (germline): LGHDT, YNNKEL (reference sequence). There are 13 residues in the CDR3. The CDR3: CASSPNRGPEAFF. CDR3 sequence (DNA): TGTGCCAGCAGCCCAAACAGGGGCCCTGAAGCTTTCTTT.

This clonotype was counted only a few times. This rearrangement joins TRBV4-1 to TRBJ1-2, with D possibly TRBD1 on 5 matching bases. The CDR3 is made up of 15 amino acids. Deletions cut 4 bases from V and 8 bases from J, with 20 bases between. Germline CDR1 and CDR2: MGHRA and YSYEKL. CDR3 protein: CASSLGGGRPPGYTF. The CDR3 nucleotides are TGCGCCAGCAGCCTCGGGGGGGGACGACCCCCGGGCTACACCTTC.

V usage is TRBV5-1 and J usage is TRBJ1-2, with a tentative D call TRBD1 (6 bases). The CDR3 extends over 14 amino acids. V was shortened by 6 bases and J by 8 bases, with 20 bases between the two germline ends. Per germline, CDR1 SGHRS and CDR2 YFSETQ. The CDR3 DNA is TGCGCCAGCAACTACGGGGACATCGGTACGGGCTACACCTTC. It yields the protein CASNYGDIGTGYTF.

This clonotype was observed a handful of times. This chain uses TRBV5-1 with TRBJ1-6; 7 nucleotides agree with TRBD1. This CDR3 region has 15 residues. The trim removed 5 bases at V and 9 bases at J, leaving 11 bases unmatched. Looked up from germline, CDR1 is SGHRS and CDR2 is YFSETQ. The CDR3 nucleotides read TGCGCCAGCAGACCAACCGGGACAGAAACTTCACCCCTCCACTTT. It specifies CASRPTGTETSPLHF.

V gene TRBV7-3 combines with J gene TRBJ2-1; D might be TRBD1 or TRBD2, each matching 5 bases. Germline V lookup: CDR1 SGHTA, CDR2 FQGTGA. This CDR3 spans 15 amino acids. With 2 bases removed from V and 4 bases from J, the gap between germline ends came to 12 bases. The CDR3 spells CASSLPGRGYNEQFF. Written as DNA, the CDR3 is TGTGCCAGCAGCTTACCGGGACGGGGTTACAATGAGCAGTTCTTC.

This clonotype was counted a few times. J is TRBJ1-5 and V is TRBV7-8; D not certain. The CDR3 is 15 amino acids. The V end lost 1 base, the J end lost 5 bases, and 12 bases lay between the germline ends. Germline CDR1 reads SGHVS; CDR2 reads FQNEAQ. DNA of the CDR3: TGTGCCAGCAGCTTAGAAGTAGGCGAGTATCAGCCCCAGCATTTT. The encoded protein is CASSLEVGEYQPQHF.

The rearrangement joins TRBV29-1 to TRBJ1-2, with 7 bases identical to TRBD1. The CDR3 length is 13 residues. The V gene's germline CDR1 is SQVTM and CDR2 ANQGSEA. Trimming took 7 bases from V and 3 from J; bases not matched to a gene: 8. DNA for the CDR3: TGCAGCGCCCACGACAGGGCCCACTATGGCTACACCTTC. This encodes CSAHDRAHYGYTF.

V gene TRBV5-4 combines with J gene TRBJ1-6; D unclear. This CDR3 has 14 amino acids. Germline assignment: CDR1 SGHNT and CDR2 YYREEE (reference sequence). V was shortened by 4 bases and J by 9 bases, with 14 bases between the two germline ends. The CDR3 region has the DNA TGTGCCAGCAGCGCGAGAGGTTTAAGTTCACCCCTCCACTTT. As protein: CASSARGLSSPLHF. The whole variable domain, filled in from reference TRBV5-4 and TRBJ1-6, reads ETGVTQSPTHLIKTRGQQVTLRCSSQSGHNTVSWYQQALGQGPQFIFQYYREEENGRGNFPPRFSGLQFPNYSSELNVNALELDDSALYLCASSARGLSSPLHFGNGTRLTVT.

J is TRBJ2-5 and V is TRBV12-3 or TRBV12-4, with no clear D. This CDR3 region has 13 residues. Trimming removed 3 bases from V and 0 bases from J, with 5 bases in between. CDR3 nucleotide sequence: TGTGCCAGCAGTTTTGACCACCAAGAGACCCAGTACTTC. Residues: CASSFDHQETQYF.

This chain uses TRBV6-5 with TRBJ2-1; TRBD2 might be the D (6 bases). Germline lookup yields CDR1 MNHEY and CDR2 SVGAGI. The CDR3 length is 16 residues. V was trimmed by 0 bases and J by 7 bases, leaving 16 bases between them. DNA of the CDR3: TGTGCCAGCAGTTACTCGAGAGAAAAAGGGAGGAATGAGCAGTTCTTC. This sequence encodes CASSYSREKGRNEQFF.

This clonotype was detected only a few times. The CDR3 DNA sequence: TGTGCCAGCCACCGGACAGGGGAGAAGGAAAAACTGTTTTTT. Protein: CASHRTGEKEKLFF. The rearrangement joins TRBV2 to TRBJ1-4; 9 bases map to TRBD1. Germline CDR1 reads SNHLY; CDR2 reads FYNNEI. V trimming: 8 bases; J trimming: 8 bases; junction bases outside the gene matches: 9. CDR3 size: 14 residues.

V gene TRBV20-1 combines with J gene TRBJ2-1; 8 bases are a match to TRBD2. With V trimmed by 5 bases and J by 2 bases, 11 bases remained unmatched. Per the germline V gene, CDR1 is DFQATT and CDR2 is SNEGSKA (reference sequence). The CDR3 totals 16 residues. The CDR3 sequence is CSAPYQRGTTYNEQFF. The CDR3 DNA follows: TGCAGTGCTCCATATCAGCGGGGGACCACCTACAATGAGCAGTTCTTC.

This clonotype was seen only a few times. At one of its ends the junction is not consistent with the germline gene, which may arise from a read error. The gene calls are TRBV9 and TRBJ1-4, with D uncertain. This CDR3 spans 15 amino acids. Germline loops: CDR1 SGDLS, CDR2 YYNGEE. The CDR3 DNA follows: TGTGCCAGCAGTGTAGCTCCGTCAACTAATGAAAAACTGTTTTTT. Amino acid sequence: CASSVAPSTNEKLFF.

This clonotype was recorded a few times. This sequence joins TRBV12-3 or TRBV12-4 and TRBJ1-1; the match to TRBD1 covers 7 bases. Trimming took 8 bases from V and 3 from J; bases not matched to a gene: 9. This CDR3 region has 14 residues. CDR3 in DNA: TGTGCCAGCGCTTTGACAGGGTCATACACTGAAGCTTTCTTT. This gives the protein CASALTGSYTEAFF.